A selection of T cell receptor beta chains follows, all from one sample in a study of cytomegalovirus exposure and HLA in healthy donors. Clones were read by immunoSEQ multiplex PCR, and TCRdb kept only the in-frame ones, dropping some. This table has 200,000 or so clones, 65% to 90% appearing once. What was sequenced was PBMCs. The receptor set was obtained from a man between 35 and 55 years old in good health and CMV-seropositive. The CDR3 runs from the conserved cysteine through the conserved F or W. A D gene is named only where the DNA matches it firmly. Only some rows state a clone size, as once, few, many or a class for expanded clones.

TRBV29-1	-	TRBJ1-2	-	TGCAGCGTTGGGGAGGGCCGGTCCTATGGCTACACCTTC	CSVGEGRSYGYTF
TRBV5-1	-	TRBJ1-1	few	TGCGCCAGCAGCCCTGCGGGTAACACTGAAGCTTTCTTT	CASSPAGNTEAFF
TRBV2	-	TRBJ2-5	-	TGTGCCAGCAGTGCCGACAGAGTTCAAGAGACCCAGTACTTC	CASSADRVQETQYF
TRBV28	TRBD1	TRBJ2-7	-	TGTGCCAGCAGAACGACAGGGGTGACCTACGAGCAGTACTTC	CASRTTGVTYEQYF
TRBV5-8	TRBD1	TRBJ2-2	-	TGTGCCAGCAGTTCAGACAGGGCCCAGCATGAATACACCGGGGAGCTGTTTTTT	CASSSDRAQHEYTGELFF
TRBV14	-	TRBJ2-5	few	TGTGCCAGCAGCCAAGATCTCGGTGCAGGGGCCTCACGGACCCAGTACTTC	CASSQDLGAGASRTQYF
TRBV4-2	-	TRBJ2-6	few	TGTGCCAGCAGCCAAGCCGGGGGTGGGGCCAACGTCCTGACTTTC	CASSQAGGGANVLTF
TRBV27	TRBD1	TRBJ2-7	-	TGTGCCAGTCAAGGGACAGCCTACGAGCAGTACTTC	CASQGTAYEQYF
TRBV5-1	TRBD2	TRBJ2-1	-	TGCGCCAGCAGCTTGGACCCGGCGGGGGGGCGTGAGCAGTTCTTC	CASSLDPAGGREQFF
TRBV11-3	TRBD2	TRBJ2-1	-	TGTGCCAGCAGCTTAGGACCTAGCGGGAGCTCCTACAATGAGCAGTTCTTC	CASSLGPSGSSYNEQFF
TRBV7-7	-	TRBJ2-5	-	TGTGCTAGCAGCCTCACACAGCAAGAGACCCAGTACTTC	CASSLTQQETQYF
TRBV27	-	TRBJ2-3	-	TGTGCCAGCAGTTTATTACAGGTCACAGATACGCAGTATTTT	CASSLLQVTDTQYF
TRBV5-1	-	TRBJ2-1	-	TGCGCCAGCAGCCCGCTACCCGGACAGTACCGGCAGTTCTTC	CASSPLPGQYRQFF
TRBV19	TRBD2	TRBJ2-1	-	TGTGCCAGTAGTGGGGCGAGCGGGGCAGAGCAGTTCTTC	CASSGASGAEQFF
TRBV6-5	-	TRBJ1-6	-	TGTGCCAGTAGGACCGCCGGGGATTCACCCCTCCACTTT	CASRTAGDSPLHF
TRBV15	-	TRBJ1-1	-	TGTGCCACCAGCAGAGATTTGGTGGGGGCGAGGGATGAAGCTTTCTTT	CATSRDLVGARDEAFF
TRBV7-9	-	TRBJ2-4	few	TGTGCCAGCAGCTTAAGTACAGTAGCCAAAAACATTCAGTACTTC	CASSLSTVAKNIQYF
TRBV15	-	TRBJ2-3	once	TGTGCCACCAGCGCAAATCCGAGGGATACGCAGTATTTT	CATSANPRDTQYF
TRBV6-6	TRBD1	TRBJ2-1	few	TGTGCCAGCGACCGGGACAGGGCCCACAATGAGCAGTTCTTC	CASDRDRAHNEQFF
TRBV27	-	TRBJ2-2	few	TGTGCCAGCAGTCTAACTCAGGGAAACACCGGGGAGCTGTTTTTT	CASSLTQGNTGELFF
TRBV7-2	-	TRBJ1-1	-	TGTGCCAGCAGCTTATTCAAGGGGTTAAGTATGGGCACTGAAGCTTTCTTT	CASSLFKGLSMGTEAFF
TRBV2	-	TRBJ2-2	-	TGTGCCAGCAGTGTATTGTCCACCGGGGAGCTGTTTTTT	CASSVLSTGELFF
TRBV7-2	TRBD1	TRBJ1-2	few	TGTGCCAGCAGCTCCGGGACAGGGGGCATAAGCTACACCTTC	CASSSGTGGISYTF
TRBV27	TRBD1	TRBJ2-7	-	TGTGCCAGCAGTTCCCCTGCGGGACAGGGAGGCTACGAGCAGTACTTC	CASSSPAGQGGYEQYF